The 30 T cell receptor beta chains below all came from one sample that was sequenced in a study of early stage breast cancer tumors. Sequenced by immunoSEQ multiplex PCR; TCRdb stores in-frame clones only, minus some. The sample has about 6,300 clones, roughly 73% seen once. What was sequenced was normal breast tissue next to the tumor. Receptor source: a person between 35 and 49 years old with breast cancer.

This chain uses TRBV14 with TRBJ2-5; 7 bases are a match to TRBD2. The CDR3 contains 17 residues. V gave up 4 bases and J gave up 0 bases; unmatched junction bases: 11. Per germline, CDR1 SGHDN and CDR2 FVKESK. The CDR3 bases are TGTGCCAGCAGCCTACGCAGGGTCCTAGCGGACCAAGAGACCCAGTACTTC. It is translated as CASSLRRVLADQETQYF.

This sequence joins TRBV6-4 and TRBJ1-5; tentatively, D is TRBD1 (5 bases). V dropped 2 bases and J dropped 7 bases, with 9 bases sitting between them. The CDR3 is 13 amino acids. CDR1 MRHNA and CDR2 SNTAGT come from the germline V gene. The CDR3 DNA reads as TGTGCCAGCAGTGACGGGGACGGGCAGCCCCAGCATTTT. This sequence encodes CASSDGDGQPQHF.

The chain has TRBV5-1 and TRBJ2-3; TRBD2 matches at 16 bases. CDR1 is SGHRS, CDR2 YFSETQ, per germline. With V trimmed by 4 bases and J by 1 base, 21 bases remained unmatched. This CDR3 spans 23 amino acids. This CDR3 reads CASSTTTGTSGRAVPPGTDTQYF. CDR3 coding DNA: TGCGCCAGCAGCACAACCACGGGGACTAGCGGGAGGGCCGTTCCCCCCGGCACAGATACGCAGTATTTT.

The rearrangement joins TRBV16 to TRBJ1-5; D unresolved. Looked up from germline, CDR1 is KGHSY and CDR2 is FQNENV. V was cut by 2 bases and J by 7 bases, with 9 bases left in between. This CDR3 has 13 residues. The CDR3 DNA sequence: TGTGCCAGCAGCCAAATGATAGCCCAGCCCCAGCATTTT. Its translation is CASSQMIAQPQHF.

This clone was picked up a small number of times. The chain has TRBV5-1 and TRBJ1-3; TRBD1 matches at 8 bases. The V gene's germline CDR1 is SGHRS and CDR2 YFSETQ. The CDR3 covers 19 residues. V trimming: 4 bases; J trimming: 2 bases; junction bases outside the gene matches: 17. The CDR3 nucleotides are TGCGCCAGCAGCATACCGACAGGGGACAAGGGGTTAGCTGGAAACACCATATATTTT. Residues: CASSIPTGDKGLAGNTIYF.

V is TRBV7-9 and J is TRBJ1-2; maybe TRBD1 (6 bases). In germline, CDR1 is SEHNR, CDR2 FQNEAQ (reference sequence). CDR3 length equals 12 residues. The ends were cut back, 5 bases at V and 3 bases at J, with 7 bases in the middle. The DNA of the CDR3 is TGTGCCAGCAGCAGGACAGACTATGGCTACACCTTC. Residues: CASSRTDYGYTF.

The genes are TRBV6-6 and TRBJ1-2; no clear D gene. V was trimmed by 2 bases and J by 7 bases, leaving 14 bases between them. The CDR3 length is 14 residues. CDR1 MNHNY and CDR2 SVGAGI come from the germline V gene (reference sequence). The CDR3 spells CASSYPGLSGGYTF. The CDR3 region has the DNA TGTGCCAGCAGTTACCCGGGCCTGTCCGGTGGCTACACCTTC.

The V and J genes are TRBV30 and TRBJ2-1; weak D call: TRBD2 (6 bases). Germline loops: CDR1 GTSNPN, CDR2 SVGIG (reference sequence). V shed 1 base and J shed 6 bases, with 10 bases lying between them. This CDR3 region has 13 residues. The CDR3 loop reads CAWSGLVSNEQFF. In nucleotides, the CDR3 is TGTGCCTGGAGTGGACTAGTTAGCAATGAGCAGTTCTTC.

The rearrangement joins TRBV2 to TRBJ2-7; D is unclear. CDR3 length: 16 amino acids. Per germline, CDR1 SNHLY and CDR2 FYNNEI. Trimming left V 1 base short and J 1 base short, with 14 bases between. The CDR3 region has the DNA TGTGCCAGCAGTGAAGTTTTGTCGTGGAATTCCTACGAGCAGTACTTC. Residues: CASSEVLSWNSYEQYF.

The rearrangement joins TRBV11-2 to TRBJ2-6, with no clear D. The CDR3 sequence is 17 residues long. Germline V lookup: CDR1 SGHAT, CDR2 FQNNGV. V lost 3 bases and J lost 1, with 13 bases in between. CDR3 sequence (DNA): TGTGCCAGCAGCTTTACTCCAGGCCCTTCTGGGGCCAACGTCCTGACTTTC. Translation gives CASSFTPGPSGANVLTF.

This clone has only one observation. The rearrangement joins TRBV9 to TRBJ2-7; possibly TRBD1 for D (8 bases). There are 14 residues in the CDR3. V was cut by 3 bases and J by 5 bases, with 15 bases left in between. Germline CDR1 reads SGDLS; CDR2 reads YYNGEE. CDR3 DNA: TGTGCCAGCAGCGAACAGGGGGGGAGCCACGAGCAGTACTTC. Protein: CASSEQGGSHEQYF.

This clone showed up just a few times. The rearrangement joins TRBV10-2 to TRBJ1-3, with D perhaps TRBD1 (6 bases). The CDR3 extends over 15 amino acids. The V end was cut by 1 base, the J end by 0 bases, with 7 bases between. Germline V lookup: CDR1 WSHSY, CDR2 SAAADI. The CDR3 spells CASSELGGSGNTIYF. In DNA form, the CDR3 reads TGCGCCAGCAGTGAGTTAGGGGGCTCTGGAAACACCATATATTTT.

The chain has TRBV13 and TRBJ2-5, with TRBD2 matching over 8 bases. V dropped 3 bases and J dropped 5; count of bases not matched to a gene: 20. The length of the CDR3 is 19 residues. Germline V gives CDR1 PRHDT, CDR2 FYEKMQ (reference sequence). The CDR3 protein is CASSFIIGSGDLGTETQYF. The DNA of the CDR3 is TGTGCCAGCAGCTTTATTATTGGTAGCGGGGACCTGGGGACGGAGACCCAGTACTTC.

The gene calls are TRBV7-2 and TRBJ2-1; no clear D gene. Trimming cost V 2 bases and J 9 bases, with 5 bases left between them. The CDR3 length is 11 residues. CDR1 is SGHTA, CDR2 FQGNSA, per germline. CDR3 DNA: TGTGCCAGCAGCTTATGGTTTGAGCAGTTCTTC. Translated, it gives CASSLWFEQFF.

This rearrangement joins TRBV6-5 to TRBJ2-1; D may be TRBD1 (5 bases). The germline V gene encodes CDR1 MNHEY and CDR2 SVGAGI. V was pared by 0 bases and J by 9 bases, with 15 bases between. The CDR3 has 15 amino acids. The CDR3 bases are TGTGCCAGCAGTTACTCACCTCCAGGGTACGGTGAGCAGTTCTTC. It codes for CASSYSPPGYGEQFF.

The CDR3 region is CAWSPGLPTDTQYF. DNA for the CDR3: TGTGCCTGGAGCCCAGGACTGCCCACAGATACGCAGTATTTT. The genes are TRBV30 and TRBJ2-3, with a weak D call TRBD2 (5 bases). V was cut by 3 bases and J by 2 bases, with 12 bases left in between. Germline lookup yields CDR1 GTSNPN and CDR2 SVGIG (reference sequence). The CDR3 spans 14 residues.

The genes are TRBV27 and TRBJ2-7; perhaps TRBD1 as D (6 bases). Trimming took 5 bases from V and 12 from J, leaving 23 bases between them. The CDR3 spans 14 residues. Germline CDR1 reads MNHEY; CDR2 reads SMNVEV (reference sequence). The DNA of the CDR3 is TGTGCCAGCAGTCGAACAGGGTACCCCTCAGAAGCGTACTTC. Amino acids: CASSRTGYPSEAYF.

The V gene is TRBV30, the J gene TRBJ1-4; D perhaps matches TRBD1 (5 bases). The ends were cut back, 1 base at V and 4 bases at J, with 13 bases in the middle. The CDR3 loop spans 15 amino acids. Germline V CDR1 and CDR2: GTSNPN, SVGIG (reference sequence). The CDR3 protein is CAWSETGGYNEKLFF. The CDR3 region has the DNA TGTGCCTGGAGTGAGACTGGGGGGTATAATGAAAAACTGTTTTTT.

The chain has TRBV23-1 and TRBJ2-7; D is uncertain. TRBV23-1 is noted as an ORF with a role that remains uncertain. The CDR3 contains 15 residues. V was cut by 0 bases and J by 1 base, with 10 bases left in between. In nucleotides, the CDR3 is TGCGCCAGCAGTCAATCAACCAGACGGTCCTACGAGCAGTACTTC. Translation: CASSQSTRRSYEQYF.

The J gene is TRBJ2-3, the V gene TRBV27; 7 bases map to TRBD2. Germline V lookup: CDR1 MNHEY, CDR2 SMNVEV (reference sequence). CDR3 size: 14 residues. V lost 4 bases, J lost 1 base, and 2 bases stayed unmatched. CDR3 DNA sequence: TGTGCCAGCAGTTGGACTAGTCGCACAGATACGCAGTATTTT. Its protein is CASSWTSRTDTQYF.

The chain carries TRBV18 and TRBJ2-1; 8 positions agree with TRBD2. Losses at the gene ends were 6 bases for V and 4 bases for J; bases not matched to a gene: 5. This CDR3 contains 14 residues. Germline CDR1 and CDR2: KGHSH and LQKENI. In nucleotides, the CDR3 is TGTGCCAGCTCGGCGGGGGGAGGTTACAATGAGCAGTTCTTC. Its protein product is CASSAGGGYNEQFF.

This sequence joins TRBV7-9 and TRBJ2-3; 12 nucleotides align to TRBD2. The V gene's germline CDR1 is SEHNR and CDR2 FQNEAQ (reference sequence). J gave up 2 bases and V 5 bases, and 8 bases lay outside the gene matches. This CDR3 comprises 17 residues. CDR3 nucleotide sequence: TGTGCCAGCAGCGTAGGACTAGCGGGACTTTACACAGATACGCAGTATTTT. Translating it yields CASSVGLAGLYTDTQYF. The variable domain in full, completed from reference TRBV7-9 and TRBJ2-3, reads DTGVSQNPRHKITKRGQNVTFRCDPISEHNRLYWYRQTLGQGPEFLTYFQNEAQLEKSRLLSDRFSAERPKGSFSTLEIQRTEQGDSAMYLCASSVGLAGLYTDTQYFGPGTRLTVL.

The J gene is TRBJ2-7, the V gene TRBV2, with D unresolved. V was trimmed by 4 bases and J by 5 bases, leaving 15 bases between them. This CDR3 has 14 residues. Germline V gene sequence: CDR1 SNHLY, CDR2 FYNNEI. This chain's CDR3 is CASSGVLDKNEQYF. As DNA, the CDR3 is TGTGCCAGCAGTGGGGTCCTAGATAAGAACGAGCAGTACTTC.

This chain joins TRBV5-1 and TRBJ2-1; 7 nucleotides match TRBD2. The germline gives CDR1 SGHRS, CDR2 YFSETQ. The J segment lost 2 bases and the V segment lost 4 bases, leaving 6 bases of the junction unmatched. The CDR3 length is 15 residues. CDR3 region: CASSTGLGTYNEQFF. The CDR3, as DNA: TGCGCCAGCAGCACCGGACTAGGGACCTACAATGAGCAGTTCTTC.

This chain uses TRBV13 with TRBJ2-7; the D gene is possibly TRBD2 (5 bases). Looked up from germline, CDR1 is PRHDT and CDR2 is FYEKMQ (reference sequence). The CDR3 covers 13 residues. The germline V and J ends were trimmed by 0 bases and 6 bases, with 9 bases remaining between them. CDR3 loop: CASSLGGLPEQYF. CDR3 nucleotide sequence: TGTGCCAGCAGCTTAGGTGGACTGCCCGAGCAGTACTTC.

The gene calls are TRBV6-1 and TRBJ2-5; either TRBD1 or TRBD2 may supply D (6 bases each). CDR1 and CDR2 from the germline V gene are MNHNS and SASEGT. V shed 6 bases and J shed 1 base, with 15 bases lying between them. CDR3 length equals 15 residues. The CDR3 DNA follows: TGTGCCAGCAGGGCCATAGGGGGGCCCCAAGAGACCCAGTACTTC. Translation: CASRAIGGPQETQYF.

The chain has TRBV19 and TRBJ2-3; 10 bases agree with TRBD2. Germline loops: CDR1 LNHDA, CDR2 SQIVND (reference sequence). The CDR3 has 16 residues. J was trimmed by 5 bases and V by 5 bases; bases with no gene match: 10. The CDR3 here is CASSLRGLASGDTQYF. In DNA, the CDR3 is TGTGCCAGTAGTCTCCGGGGACTAGCGAGCGGAGATACGCAGTATTTT.

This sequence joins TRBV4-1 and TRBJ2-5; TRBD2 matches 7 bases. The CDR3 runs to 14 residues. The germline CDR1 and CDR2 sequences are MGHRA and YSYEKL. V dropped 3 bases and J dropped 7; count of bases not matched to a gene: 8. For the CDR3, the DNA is TGCGCCAGCAGCCAGATCGGACTAGGCGGGACCCAGTACTTC. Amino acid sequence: CASSQIGLGGTQYF.

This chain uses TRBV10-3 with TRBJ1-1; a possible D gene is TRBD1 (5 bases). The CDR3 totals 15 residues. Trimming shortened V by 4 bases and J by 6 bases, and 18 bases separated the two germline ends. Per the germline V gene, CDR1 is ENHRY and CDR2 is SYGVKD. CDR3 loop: CAISGQVGGEAEAFF. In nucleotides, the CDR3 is TGTGCCATCAGTGGCCAAGTGGGGGGGGAGGCTGAAGCTTTCTTT.

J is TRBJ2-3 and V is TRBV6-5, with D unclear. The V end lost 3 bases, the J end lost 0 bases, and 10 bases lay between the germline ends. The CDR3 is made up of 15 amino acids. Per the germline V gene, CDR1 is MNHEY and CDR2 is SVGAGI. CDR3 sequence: CASSYGEPSTDTQYF. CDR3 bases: TGTGCCAGCAGTTATGGGGAACCTAGCACAGATACGCAGTATTTT.